A selection of T cell receptor beta chains follows, all from one sample in a study of T-cell memory formation after mild COVID-19. From the 5' RACE reads, TCRdb called clonotypes with MiXCR, one entry per CDR3 protein. Altogether around 34,000 distinct CDR3 sequences are present, approximately 7.7% being singletons, with the ten largest covering 29%. The sample comprised PBMCs or a T cell subset sorted from them (not recorded which). The receptors shown here come from a man aged 18 to 29 who had mild COVID-19 (a few samples of this study predate the infection). Cell type and time point are not known. Both conserved end residues are part of each CDR3. The D gene is left open where the match is weak. Not every row has a clone size; where given, it reads once, few, many or a size class.

v_call	clone_size	j_call	d_call	cdr3_nt	cdr3_aa
TRBV7-9	many	TRBJ1-6	-	TGTGCCAGCAGCTTAGCAGATTCACCCCTCCACTTT	CASSLADSPLHF
TRBV7-6	-	TRBJ1-3	TRBD1	TGTGCCAGCAGCTTAGGGTCAGGGGGCTCTGGAAACACCATATATTTT	CASSLGSGGSGNTIYF
TRBV7-2	many	TRBJ1-2	TRBD1	TGTGCCAGCAGCTTGGTTTCGTTGGGCAGATTTTTGACAGGGCCTGGGGGTGGCTACACCTTC	CASSLVSLGRFLTGPGGGYTF
TRBV12-3/TRBV12-4	many	TRBJ2-5	TRBD2	TGTGCCAGCAGATTTAGCGGGGGGGCGGAGACCCAGTACTTC	CASRFSGGAETQYF
TRBV5-5	many	TRBJ2-7	TRBD1	TGTGCCAGCAGTCCAACCGGGACAGGCTACGAGCAGTACTTC	CASSPTGTGYEQYF
TRBV7-2	many	TRBJ2-1	TRBD1	TGTGCCAGCAGCCCCGGCGACAGGGGGCCCCACCGGCGGTACAATGAGCAGTTCTTC	CASSPGDRGPHRRYNEQFF
TRBV27	-	TRBJ2-5	-	TGTGCCAGCAGTCCCGGGACTCAGGGGGCCCAGTACTTC	CASSPGTQGAQYF
TRBV3-1	-	TRBJ2-3	TRBD2	TGTGCCAGCAGCCAAGATTCGAGCGGGGGGTTCACAGATACGCAGTATTTT	CASSQDSSGGFTDTQYF
TRBV11-2	many	TRBJ2-6	TRBD1	TGTGCCAGCAGCTCGTGGGACAGTAACTACGTCCTGACTTTC	CASSSWDSNYVLTF
TRBV7-2	many	TRBJ2-3	TRBD2	TGTGCCAGCAGCTCAAGTAGCGGGGCGGAGTATTTT	CASSSSSGAEYF
TRBV12-3/TRBV12-4	few	TRBJ1-5	-	TGTGCCAGCAGTCTCCGGTTCAATCAGCCCCAGCATTTT	CASSLRFNQPQHF
TRBV20-1	many	TRBJ1-2	TRBD1	TGCAGTGCTAGAGATCCAGGGGGCAACTATGGCTACACCTTC	CSARDPGGNYGYTF
TRBV18	many	TRBJ1-1	-	TGTGCCAGCTCACGCATACAGGATGAGAACACTGAAGCTTTCTTT	CASSRIQDENTEAFF
TRBV5-1	medium-sized	TRBJ2-5	-	TGCGCCAGCAGCCCGGGGTCCCAAGAGACCCAGTACTTC	CASSPGSQETQYF
TRBV4-3	many	TRBJ1-6	-	TGCGCCAGCAGCGCCAAGGCCGATTCACCCCTCCACTTT	CASSAKADSPLHF
TRBV20-1	many	TRBJ2-5	TRBD1	TGCAGTGCAATCAGGGGGGAGACCCAGTACTTC	CSAIRGETQYF
TRBV3-1	-	TRBJ2-7	-	TGTGCCAGCAGCCAAGCTCCAATTAGAGAGCAGTACTTC	CASSQAPIREQYF
TRBV2	-	TRBJ1-1	-	TGTGCCAGCAGGATGGGTCGGGATCCTGAAGCTTTCTTT	CASRMGRDPEAFF
TRBV12-3/TRBV12-4	-	TRBJ1-3	-	TGTGCCAGCACCCTCGGAGGAAACACCATATATTTT	CASTLGGNTIYF
TRBV18	many	TRBJ1-1	-	TGTGCCAGCTCATCCCGGGACGGCACTGAAGCTTTCTTT	CASSSRDGTEAFF
TRBV5-5	few	TRBJ2-3	-	TGTGCCAGCAGTTGGGGACTGACAGATACGCAGTATTTT	CASSWGLTDTQYF
TRBV5-1	many	TRBJ2-3	TRBD2	TGCGCCAGCAGCAGCTTCTCACTAGCGGCGACAGATACGCAGTATTTT	CASSSFSLAATDTQYF
TRBV4-2	-	TRBJ2-3	-	TGTGCCAGCAGCAAAGGTTACGGCACAGATACGCAGTATTTT	CASSKGYGTDTQYF
TRBV14	few	TRBJ2-3	-	TGTGCCAGCAGCCAAGATTGGGCCAGGAGCACAGATACGCAGTATTTT	CASSQDWARSTDTQYF
TRBV7-2	many	TRBJ1-1	-	TGTGCCAGCAGCCGAATTACAGGGACCACTGAAGCTTTCTTT	CASSRITGTTEAFF
TRBV6-1	many	TRBJ1-1	-	TGTGCCAGCAGCAGGGACCCAGTGATTCGGACTGAAGCTTTCTTT	CASSRDPVIRTEAFF
TRBV5-5	many	TRBJ2-2	TRBD1	TGTGCCAGCAGGACAGGGGAGGCCGGGGAGCTGTTTTTT	CASRTGEAGELFF
TRBV5-1	few	TRBJ1-4	-	TGCGCCAGCGGAGAAGGACAGTTGGTTACTAATGAAAAACTGTTTTTT	CASGEGQLVTNEKLFF
TRBV6-5	many	TRBJ2-5	TRBD2	TGTGCCAGCAGCCTAGGAAGCGGGGGGCCCAAGTACCAAGAGACCCAGTACTTC	CASSLGSGGPKYQETQYF
TRBV6-2/TRBV6-3	few	TRBJ2-7	TRBD1	TGTGCCAGCAGTCCACCTGGGACAGAAACCTACGAGCAGTACTTC	CASSPPGTETYEQYF
TRBV11-2	many	TRBJ2-5	TRBD2	TGTGCCAGCAGCTTAGGCGGCGGGGGGGACTCTGAGACCCAGTACTTC	CASSLGGGGDSETQYF
TRBV7-2	many	TRBJ2-3	TRBD2	TGTGCCAGCAGTCCTTCGGTTAGCGGGGGGGTGACCAGTTCAGATACGCAGTATTTT	CASSPSVSGGVTSSDTQYF
TRBV20-1	few	TRBJ1-2	-	TGCAGTGCTAGAGTGAAGGAATATGGCTACACCTTC	CSARVKEYGYTF
TRBV7-2	many	TRBJ2-3	-	TGTGCCAGCAGCGTCCAGGGGGGAAGCACAGATACGCAGTATTTT	CASSVQGGSTDTQYF
TRBV6-6	medium-sized	TRBJ2-3	-	TGTGCCAGCTCAGGGGGCACAGATACGCAGTATTTT	CASSGGTDTQYF
TRBV5-1	many	TRBJ2-2	TRBD2	TGCGCCAGCAGCTTGGCACTAGCGTCCGGGGAGCTGTTTTTT	CASSLALASGELFF
TRBV4-1	many	TRBJ2-2	-	TGCGCCAGCAGCGGAATAGCGGCAGGGAACACCGGGGAGCTGTTTTTT	CASSGIAAGNTGELFF
TRBV4-1	-	TRBJ2-5	-	TGCGCCAGCAGCCTACGGTGGCTGAACCAAGAGACCCAGTACTTC	CASSLRWLNQETQYF
TRBV2	many	TRBJ2-3	-	TGTGCCAGCAGTGACAGCACAGATACGCAGTATTTT	CASSDSTDTQYF
TRBV27	many	TRBJ1-6	TRBD1	TGTGCCAGCAGTTGGGACAGCTCCTATAATTCACCCCTCCACTTT	CASSWDSSYNSPLHF
TRBV25-1	-	TRBJ1-2	-	TGTGCCAGCAGTCGCTCCAGTCAGTACTATGGCTACACCTTC	CASSRSSQYYGYTF
TRBV7-3	many	TRBJ2-2	-	TGTGCCAGCAGCTTAGGCCCCCTCGCCGACACCGGGGAGCTGTTTTTT	CASSLGPLADTGELFF
TRBV5-6	many	TRBJ2-5	-	TGTGCCAGCAGCCCTGGAGGGGGTACGGAGACCCAGTACTTC	CASSPGGGTETQYF
TRBV14	many	TRBJ2-2	TRBD2	TGTGCCAGCAGCCAAGATGTTCCTAGCGGTTACACCGGGGAGCTGTTTTTT	CASSQDVPSGYTGELFF
TRBV3-1	many	TRBJ1-3	-	TGTGCCAGCAGTGCATACAGGGACGGCGGAAACACCATATATTTT	CASSAYRDGGNTIYF
TRBV15	-	TRBJ1-1	-	TGTGCCACCTCCCTGTATTGGGACACTGAAGCTTTCTTT	CATSLYWDTEAFF
TRBV12-3/TRBV12-4	-	TRBJ1-1	-	TGTGCCAGCAGTTTTGGTTCCGGGGTGAACACTGAAGCTTTCTTT	CASSFGSGVNTEAFF
TRBV6-2/TRBV6-3	-	TRBJ1-5	-	TGTGCCAGCAGGAGCCACGAGCAGCCCCAGCATTTT	CASRSHEQPQHF
TRBV12-5	many	TRBJ2-7	-	TGTGCTAGTGGTTTGGCCCCGTCCGGGGACCTCCTCTCCTACGAGCAGTACTTC	CASGLAPSGDLLSYEQYF
TRBV19	many	TRBJ2-2	TRBD1	TGTGCCAGTAAGGGACAGGGGGACACCGGGGAGCTGTTTTTT	CASKGQGDTGELFF
TRBV28	-	TRBJ2-2	-	TGTGCCAGCATGGGCAGCCTGCTCACCGGGGAGCTGTTTTTT	CASMGSLLTGELFF
TRBV7-2	many	TRBJ2-3	TRBD2	TGTGCCAGCAGCTTAGCCGGGGGGTTCACAGATACGCAGTATTTT	CASSLAGGFTDTQYF